This T cell receptor (beta chain) derives from a study of OX40 agonist ivuxolimab in advanced cancers. Turning to the overall study: Ivuxolimab, which targeted the costimulatory receptor OX40 (CD134), was an agonistic, fully human IgG2 monoclonal antibody. Intravenous ivuxolimab was administered to patients every 2 weeks at six dose levels: 0.01, 0.1, 0.3, 1.5, 3 and 10 mg/kg. A male proportion of roughly 80% and a mean age of approximately 60 years, ranging from about 20 to 79, were recorded for the dose-escalation cohort. Among the roughly 50 dose-escalation patients, around 20 had hepatocellular carcinoma, 15 or so melanoma, 9 renal cell carcinoma and 9 head and neck cancer. The paper covers the monotherapy dose-escalation part of the phase I ivuxolimab trial, which included N of about 56 patients. The purpose of peripheral TCRbeta sequencing was to test whether ivuxolimab changed TCR sequence diversity and led to clonal T-cell expansion. Partial responses occurred in three dose-escalation patients, of whom one had hepatocellular carcinoma and two had cutaneous melanoma. Prior anti-PD-1, anti-PD-L1 or anti-CTLA-4 therapy was permitted, and less than 45% of dose-escalation patients had received checkpoint inhibitors. Points the paper makes about the study in general: After ivuxolimab, more expanded clones were found on average in CD8+ T cells than in CD4+ T cells. In partial responders in the 0.1-3.0 mg/kg groups, normalized peripheral clonal expansion was found to be among the lowest, especially among CD8+ T cells. Which antigens the clonally expanded peripheral T cells were specific for was not determined. Low levels of normalized T-cell clonal expansion were also shown by some nonresponding patients. Clonal expansion of both CD4+ and CD8+ blood T cells was observed from baseline to week 6 at doses 0.1 to 3.0 mg/kg.

Patients with autoimmune disease history or receiving systemic immunosuppression were excluded from the trial. In every dose cohort, peripheral blood was drawn for TCR sequencing at baseline, cycle 4 day 1, and cycle 7 day 1. Samples were obtained from an open-label, multicenter, first-in-human phase I dose-escalation trial of ivuxolimab. Adults with locally advanced or metastatic melanoma, renal cell, hepatocellular, or head and neck squamous cell carcinoma were enrolled in the trial. Before TCR sequencing, CD4+ T cells and CD8+ T cells from peripheral blood were sorted into separate populations. In the case of this clone: Its cognate antigen has yet to be identified. No base quality information exists; no much larger clone differs at one position.

V was cut back by 0 bases and J by 1 base, leaving a gap of 9 bases between them. As encoded in the germline V gene, CDR1 is SGHVS while CDR2 is FQNEAQ. From the cysteine up to the phenylalanine, the CDR3 has a length of 15 residues. The only DNA kept is the CDR3, 45 bases in frame from the first base. To sequence the TCRbeta CDR3 region, genomic DNA was isolated from the sorted cells. The immunoSEQ Assay was used to sequence the TCRbeta CDR3 regions. TCRdb carries this immuneACCESS record with in-frame sequences only. Its versions omit some clonotypes, under half of them owing to an unresolved V gene in the studies checked, with the rest unexplained. This sample gives tens of thousands of clones in total; over 75% of them show up just once. The biggest ten clones account for approximately 0.58% of the sample.

The origin of this receptor is an adult with an advanced solid tumor such as melanoma, head and neck, liver or kidney cancer. This receptor chain uses TRBV7-8 and TRBJ1-1, with the D segment identity uncertain. Source: CD4+ or CD8+ T cells sorted from blood, taken in a trial of the OX40 agonist ivuxolimab. Read as DNA, the sequence is TGTGCCAGCAGCTTAGCTGACCAGCCGAACACTGAAGCTTTCTTT. Translated, this gives CASSLADQPNTEAFF.